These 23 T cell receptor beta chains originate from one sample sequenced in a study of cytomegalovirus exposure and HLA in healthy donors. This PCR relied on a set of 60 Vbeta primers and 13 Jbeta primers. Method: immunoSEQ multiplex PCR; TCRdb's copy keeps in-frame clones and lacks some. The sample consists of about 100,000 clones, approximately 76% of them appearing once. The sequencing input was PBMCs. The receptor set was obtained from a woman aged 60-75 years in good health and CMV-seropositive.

In DNA, the CDR3 is TGTGCCAGCATCCAGCTGATAGGGAGGTCGGACACTGAAGCTTTCTTT. Its protein is CASIQLIGRSDTEAFF. The V call is TRBV11-2, the J call TRBJ1-1; the D is unclear. Germline V CDR1 and CDR2: SGHAT, FQNNGV. V was pared by 7 bases and J by 3 bases, with 21 bases between. The CDR3 loop spans 16 amino acids.

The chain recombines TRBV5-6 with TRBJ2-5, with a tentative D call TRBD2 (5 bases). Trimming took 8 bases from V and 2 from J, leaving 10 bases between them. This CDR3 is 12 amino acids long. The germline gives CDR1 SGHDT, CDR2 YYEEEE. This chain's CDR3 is CASGLMQETQYF. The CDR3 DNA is TGTGCCAGTGGACTGATGCAAGAGACCCAGTACTTC.

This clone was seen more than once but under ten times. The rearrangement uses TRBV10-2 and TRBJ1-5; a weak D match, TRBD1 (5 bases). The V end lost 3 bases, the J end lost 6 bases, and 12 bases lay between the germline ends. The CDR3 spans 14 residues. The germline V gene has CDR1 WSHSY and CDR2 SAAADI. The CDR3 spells CASSESSGGQPQHF. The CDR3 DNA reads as TGCGCCAGCAGTGAAAGTAGCGGGGGTCAGCCCCAGCATTTT.

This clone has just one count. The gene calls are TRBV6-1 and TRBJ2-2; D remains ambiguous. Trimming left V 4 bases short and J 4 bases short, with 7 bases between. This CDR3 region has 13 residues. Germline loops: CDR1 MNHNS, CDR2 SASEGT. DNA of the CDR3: TGTGCCAGCAGTGTTTCTGTCACCGGGGAGCTGTTTTTT. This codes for CASSVSVTGELFF.

CDR3 nucleotide sequence: TGTGCCTGGAGTGGGGGACAGGGGGACCTAAGCTCCTACGAGCAGTACTTC. It yields the protein CAWSGGQGDLSSYEQYF. This chain links TRBV30 with TRBJ2-7; 11 bases fit TRBD1. Germline V gives CDR1 GTSNPN, CDR2 SVGIG (reference sequence). The CDR3 contains 17 residues. Trimming at V came to 1 base and at J to 0 bases, leaving 8 bases not matched to a gene. The whole variable domain, filled in from reference TRBV30 and TRBJ2-7, reads SQTIHQWPATLVQPVGSPLSLECTVEGTSNPNLYWYRQAAGRGLQLLFYSVGIGQISSEVPQNLSASRPQDRQFILSSKKLLLSDSGFYLCAWSGGQGDLSSYEQYFGPGTRLTVT.

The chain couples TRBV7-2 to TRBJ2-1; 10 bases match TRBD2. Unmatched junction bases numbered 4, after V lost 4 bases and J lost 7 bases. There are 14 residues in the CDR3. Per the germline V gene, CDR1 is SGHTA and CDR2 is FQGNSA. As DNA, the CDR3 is TGTGCCAGCAGCTCGGGACTAGCGACGAATGAGCAGTTCTTC. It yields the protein CASSSGLATNEQFF.

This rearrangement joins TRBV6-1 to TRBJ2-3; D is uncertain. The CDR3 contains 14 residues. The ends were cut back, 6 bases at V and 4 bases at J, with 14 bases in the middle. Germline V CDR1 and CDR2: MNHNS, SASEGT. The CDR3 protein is CASRKTSSADTQYF. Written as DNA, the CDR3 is TGTGCCAGCAGAAAGACAAGTTCTGCAGATACGCAGTATTTT.

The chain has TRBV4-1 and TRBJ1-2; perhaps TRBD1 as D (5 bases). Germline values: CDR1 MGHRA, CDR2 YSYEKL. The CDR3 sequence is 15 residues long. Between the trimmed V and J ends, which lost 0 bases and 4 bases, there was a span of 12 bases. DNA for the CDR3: TGCGCCAGCAGCCAAGATGAGCGGGGGGTCTATGGCTACACCTTC. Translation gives CASSQDERGVYGYTF.

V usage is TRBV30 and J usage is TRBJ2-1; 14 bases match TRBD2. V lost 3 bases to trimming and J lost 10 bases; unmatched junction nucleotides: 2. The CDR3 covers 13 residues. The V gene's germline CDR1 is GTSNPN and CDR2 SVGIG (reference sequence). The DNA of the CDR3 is TGTGCCTGGAGGGGACTAGCGGGAGAAGAGCAGTTCTTC. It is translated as CAWRGLAGEEQFF.

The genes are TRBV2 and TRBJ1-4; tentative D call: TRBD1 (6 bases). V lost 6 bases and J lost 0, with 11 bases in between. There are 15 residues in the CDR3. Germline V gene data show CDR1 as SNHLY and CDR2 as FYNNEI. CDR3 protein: CASRARQATNEKLFF. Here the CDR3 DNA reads TGTGCCAGCAGGGCTAGACAGGCAACTAATGAAAAACTGTTTTTT.

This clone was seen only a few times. The CDR3 reads CASSGQGITEAFF. Here the CDR3 DNA reads TGTGCCAGCAGTGGACAGGGGATCACTGAAGCTTTCTTT. J is TRBJ1-1 and V is TRBV2; 8 positions match TRBD1. The germline gives CDR1 SNHLY, CDR2 FYNNEI. The length of the CDR3 is 13 residues. V lost 4 bases, J lost 4 bases, and 2 bases stayed unmatched.

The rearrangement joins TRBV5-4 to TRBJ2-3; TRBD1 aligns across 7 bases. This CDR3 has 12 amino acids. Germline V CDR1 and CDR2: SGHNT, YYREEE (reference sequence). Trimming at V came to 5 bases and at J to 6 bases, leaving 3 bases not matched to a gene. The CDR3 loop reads CASRQGSDTQYF. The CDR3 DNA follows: TGTGCCAGCAGACAGGGGTCCGATACGCAGTATTTT.

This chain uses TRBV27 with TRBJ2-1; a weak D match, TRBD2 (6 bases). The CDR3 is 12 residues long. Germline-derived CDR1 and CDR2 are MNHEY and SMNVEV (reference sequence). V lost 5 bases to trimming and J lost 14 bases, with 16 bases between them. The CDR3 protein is CASSPSGTRKFF. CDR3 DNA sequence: TGTGCCAGCAGTCCGTCCGGGACTCGTAAGTTCTTC.

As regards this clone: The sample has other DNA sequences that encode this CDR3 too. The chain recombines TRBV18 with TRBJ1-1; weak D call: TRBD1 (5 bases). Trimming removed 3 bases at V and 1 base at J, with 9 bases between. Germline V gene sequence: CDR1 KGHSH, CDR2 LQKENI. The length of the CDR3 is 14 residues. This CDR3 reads CASSPGLQNTEAFF. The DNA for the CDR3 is TGTGCCAGCTCACCGGGACTTCAGAACACTGAAGCTTTCTTT.

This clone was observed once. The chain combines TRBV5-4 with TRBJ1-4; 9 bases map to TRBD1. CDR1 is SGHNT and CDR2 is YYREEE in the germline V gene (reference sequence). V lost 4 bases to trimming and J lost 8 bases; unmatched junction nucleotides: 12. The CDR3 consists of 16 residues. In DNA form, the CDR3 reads TGTGCCAGCAGCATATTTACAGGGGGCGCGGGAGAAAAACTGTTTTTT. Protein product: CASSIFTGGAGEKLFF.

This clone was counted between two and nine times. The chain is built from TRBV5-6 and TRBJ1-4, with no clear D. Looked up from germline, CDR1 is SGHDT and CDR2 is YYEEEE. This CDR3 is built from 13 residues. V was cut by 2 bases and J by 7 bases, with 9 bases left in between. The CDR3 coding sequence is TGTGCCAGCAGCTTCTCGGGGTTTGAAAAACTGTTTTTT. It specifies CASSFSGFEKLFF.

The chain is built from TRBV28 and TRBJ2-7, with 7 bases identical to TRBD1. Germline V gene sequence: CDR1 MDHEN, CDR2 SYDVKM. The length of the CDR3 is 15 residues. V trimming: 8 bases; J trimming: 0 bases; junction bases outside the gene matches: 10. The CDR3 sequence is CASRDRVLNSYEQYF. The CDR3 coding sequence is TGTGCCAGCCGCGACAGGGTTCTAAACTCCTACGAGCAGTACTTC.

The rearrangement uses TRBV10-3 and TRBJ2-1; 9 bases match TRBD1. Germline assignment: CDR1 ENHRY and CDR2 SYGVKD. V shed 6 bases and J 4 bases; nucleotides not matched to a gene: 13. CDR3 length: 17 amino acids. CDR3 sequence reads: CAISDLSGTGSYNEQFF. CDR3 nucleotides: TGTGCCATCAGCGACCTATCCGGGACAGGGTCTTACAATGAGCAGTTCTTC.

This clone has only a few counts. CDR3 sequence (DNA): TGTGCCAGCAGCCGGACTTACAATGAGCAGTTCTTC. Its translation: CASSRTYNEQFF. This chain links TRBV6-1 with TRBJ2-1; weak D call: TRBD2 (5 bases). Germline V gene data show CDR1 as MNHNS and CDR2 as SASEGT. Trimming left V 6 bases short and J 4 bases short, with 7 bases between. This CDR3 is 12 amino acids long.

DNA of the CDR3: TGTGCCAGCAGCGCCGCTCAGGGCATAGGTTCACCCCTCCACTTT. Amino acids: CASSAAQGIGSPLHF. The rearrangement joins TRBV9 to TRBJ1-6, with D possibly TRBD1 on 5 matching bases. Germline lookup yields CDR1 SGDLS and CDR2 YYNGEE. This CDR3 contains 15 residues. V shed 3 bases and J shed 9 bases, with 16 bases lying between them.

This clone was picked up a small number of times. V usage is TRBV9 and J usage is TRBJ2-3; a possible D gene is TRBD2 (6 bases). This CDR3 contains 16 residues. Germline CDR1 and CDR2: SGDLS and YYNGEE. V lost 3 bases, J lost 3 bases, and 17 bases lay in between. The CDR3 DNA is TGTGCCAGCAGCGGTAGTGTAGGGAGGTCAACAGATACGCAGTATTTT. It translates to CASSGSVGRSTDTQYF.

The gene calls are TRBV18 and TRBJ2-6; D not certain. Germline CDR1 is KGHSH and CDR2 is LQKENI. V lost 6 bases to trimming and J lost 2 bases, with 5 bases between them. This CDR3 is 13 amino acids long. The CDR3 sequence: CASSLAGANVLTF. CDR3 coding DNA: TGTGCCAGCTCCCTCGCTGGGGCCAACGTCCTGACTTTC. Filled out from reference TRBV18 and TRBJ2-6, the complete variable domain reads NAGVMQNPRHLVRRRGQEARLRCSPMKGHSHVYWYRQLPEEGLKFMVYLQKENIIDESGMPKERFSAEFPKEGPSILRIQQVVRGDSAAYFCASSLAGANVLTFGAGSRLTVL.

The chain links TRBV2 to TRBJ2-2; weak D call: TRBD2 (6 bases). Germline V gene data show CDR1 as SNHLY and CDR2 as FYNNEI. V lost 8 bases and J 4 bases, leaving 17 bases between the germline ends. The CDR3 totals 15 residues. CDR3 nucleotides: TGTGCCAGCGGTAGGGACTCGGGATCCACCGGGGAGCTGTTTTTT. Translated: CASGRDSGSTGELFF.